This passage covers 26 T cell receptor beta chains from one sample sequenced in a study of blood T cell repertoires in COVID-19. TCRdb keeps only in-frame clones here, not all; method: immunoSEQ multiplex PCR. The sample contains approximately 360,000 clones, about 87% of which appear only once. Sequencing input: PBMCs or T cells enriched from blood (not recorded which). These receptors originate from a man aged 40-49 years in a cohort exposed to, infected with or recovered from COVID-19 (not recorded which).

This clone has only one observation. The gene calls are TRBV7-3 and TRBJ2-1, with D perhaps TRBD2 (6 bases). The CDR3 covers 14 residues. Trimming cost V 6 bases and J 1 base, with 10 bases left between them. The germline CDR1 and CDR2 sequences are SGHTA and FQGTGA. CDR3 residues: CASRGGRSYNEQFF. As DNA, the CDR3 is TGTGCCAGCAGGGGAGGCAGATCCTACAATGAGCAGTTCTTC.

The V call is TRBV2, the J call TRBJ1-3; D gene uncertain. CDR1 is SNHLY, CDR2 FYNNEI, per germline. The CDR3 has 15 residues. Between the trimmed V and J ends, which lost 0 bases and 0 bases, there was a span of 6 bases. CDR3 DNA sequence: TGTGCCAGCAGTGAAGCGGGCCGCTCTGGAAACACCATATATTTT. It translates to CASSEAGRSGNTIYF.

This sequence joins TRBV5-1 and TRBJ1-4; unclear D gene. V was shortened by 5 bases and J by 8 bases, with 13 bases between the two germline ends. This CDR3 is built from 13 residues. In germline, CDR1 is SGHRS, CDR2 YFSETQ. In nucleotides, the CDR3 is TGCGCCAGCAGTTCCGATTCAGAAGAAAAACTGTTTTTT. This translates into CASSSDSEEKLFF.

This chain links TRBV7-9 with TRBJ2-5; tentative D call: TRBD1 (6 bases). The CDR3 runs 15 residues. With 5 bases removed from V and 1 base from J, the gap between germline ends came to 14 bases. CDR1 is SEHNR, CDR2 FQNEAQ, per germline (reference sequence). CDR3: CASSPGQYIQETQYF. The CDR3 region has the DNA TGTGCCAGCAGCCCCGGACAGTATATCCAAGAGACCCAGTACTTC.

The V call is TRBV5-6, the J call TRBJ2-1; tentative D call: TRBD2 (5 bases). Germline V gene lookup returns CDR1 SGHDT and CDR2 YYEEEE. This CDR3 has 15 amino acids. The ends were cut back, 1 base at V and 4 bases at J, with 12 bases in the middle. CDR3 region: CASSLRGRRYNEQFF. DNA of the CDR3: TGTGCCAGCAGCTTGCGGGGAAGGCGTTACAATGAGCAGTTCTTC.

The chain has TRBV5-1 and TRBJ2-5; 9 nucleotides agree with TRBD2. Germline V gene sequence: CDR1 SGHRS, CDR2 YFSETQ. This CDR3 spans 16 amino acids. V shed 2 bases, J shed 3 bases, and the junction held 8 bases outside the gene matches. In DNA, the CDR3 is TGCGCCAGCAGCTTTGCGACTAGCGGAGGGGAAGAGACCCAGTACTTC. Protein product: CASSFATSGGEETQYF.

The chain combines TRBV5-4 with TRBJ2-1, with D perhaps TRBD2 (6 bases). CDR1 SGHNT and CDR2 YYREEE come from the germline V gene (reference sequence). This CDR3 comprises 14 residues. Trimming removed 1 base from V and 9 bases from J, with 14 bases in between. CDR3 coding DNA: TGTGCCAGCAGCTTGAATAGCGGCTCCCCTGAGCAGTTCTTC. Translating gives CASSLNSGSPEQFF.

The rearrangement links TRBV19 to TRBJ2-1; D gene unclear. The CDR3 has 13 amino acids. CDR1 is LNHDA, CDR2 SQIVND, per germline (reference sequence). The V and J ends lost 3 bases and 3 bases respectively, with 6 bases between them. The CDR3 sequence: CASSISNYNEQFF. Written as DNA, the CDR3 is TGTGCCAGTAGTATTTCCAACTACAATGAGCAGTTCTTC.

The V and J genes are TRBV3-1 (or the pseudogene TRBV3-2) and TRBJ2-7; 7 bases fit TRBD1. CDR1 and CDR2 (germline): LGHDT, YNNKEL (reference sequence). J was trimmed by 6 bases and V by 4 bases; bases with no gene match: 15. The length of the CDR3 is 16 residues. The CDR3 here is CASSRLRSDREGEQYF. DNA of the CDR3: TGTGCCAGCAGCCGATTAAGAAGTGACAGGGAAGGCGAGCAGTACTTC.

The chain carries TRBV4-1 and TRBJ2-3, with 7 bases matching TRBD1. The CDR3 has 17 residues. J was trimmed by 5 bases and V by 3 bases; bases with no gene match: 14. CDR1 and CDR2 from the germline V gene are MGHRA and YSYEKL. CDR3 nucleotide sequence: TGCGCCAGCAGCCAGGGTGGGGACAGCGGACTTGGAGATACGCAGTATTTT. This encodes CASSQGGDSGLGDTQYF.

The genes are TRBV11-2 and TRBJ2-1, with 9 bases aligning to TRBD2. V trimming: 0 bases; J trimming: 0 bases; junction bases outside the gene matches: 0. The germline V gene encodes CDR1 SGHAT and CDR2 FQNNGV. This CDR3 comprises 16 residues. The DNA of the CDR3 is TGTGCCAGCAGCTTAGATAGCGGGAGCTCCTACAATGAGCAGTTCTTC. Its protein product is CASSLDSGSSYNEQFF. Full variable domain (rest looked up from reference TRBV11-2 and TRBJ2-1): EAGVAQSPRYKIIEKRQSVAFWCNPISGHATLYWYQQILGQGPKLLIQFQNNGVVDDSQLPKDRFSAERLKGVDSTLKIQPAKLEDSAVYLCASSLDSGSSYNEQFFGPGTRLTVL.

The rearrangement joins TRBV10-3 to TRBJ1-4; D unresolved. Germline CDR1 is ENHRY and CDR2 is SYGVKD. The V and J ends lost 11 bases and 6 bases respectively, with 16 bases between them. The CDR3 sequence is 13 residues long. The CDR3 region has the DNA TGTGCCCCGAACCCCGCCGGGGATGAAAAACTGTTTTTT. This gives the protein CAPNPAGDEKLFF.

V is TRBV19 and J is TRBJ2-5, with D unresolved. The CDR3 has 16 amino acids. V was shortened by 6 bases and J by 3 bases, with 20 bases between the two germline ends. Germline V gives CDR1 LNHDA, CDR2 SQIVND (reference sequence). The CDR3 protein is CASSYTTPGPKETQYF. CDR3 coding DNA: TGTGCCAGTAGCTATACCACCCCTGGGCCAAAAGAGACCCAGTACTTC.

This rearrangement joins TRBV18 to TRBJ1-1; tentative D call: TRBD1 (6 bases). The CDR3 extends over 15 amino acids. Trimming shortened V by 0 bases and J by 0 bases, and 8 bases separated the two germline ends. CDR1 and CDR2 from the germline V gene are KGHSH and LQKENI. The CDR3 DNA follows: TGTGCCAGCTCACCACCGTACAGGGTGAACACTGAAGCTTTCTTT. This codes for CASSPPYRVNTEAFF.

The chain recombines TRBV12-3 or TRBV12-4 with TRBJ1-5, with TRBD1 identical over 8 bases. The CDR3 extends over 13 amino acids. V lost 6 bases to trimming and J lost 7 bases; unmatched junction nucleotides: 5. CDR3: CASSLDRGQPQHF. The DNA of the CDR3 is TGTGCCAGCAGCCTCGACAGGGGACAGCCCCAGCATTTT.

This chain joins TRBV7-8 and TRBJ2-3; a weak D match, TRBD2 (5 bases). Germline V gene data show CDR1 as SGHVS and CDR2 as FQNEAQ. V lost 6 bases to trimming and J lost 2 bases, with 15 bases between them. CDR3 size: 15 residues. This CDR3 reads CASSPRVATTDTQYF. The CDR3 nucleotides read TGTGCCAGCAGTCCCCGGGTAGCGACCACAGATACGCAGTATTTT.

The rearrangement links TRBV7-9 to TRBJ2-5, with 8 nucleotides matching TRBD2. CDR1 SEHNR and CDR2 FQNEAQ come from the germline V gene (reference sequence). V trimming: 5 bases; J trimming: 1 base; junction bases outside the gene matches: 12. This CDR3 region has 17 residues. CDR3 residues: CASSPNGGGGIQETQYF. The CDR3 region has the DNA TGTGCCAGCAGCCCGAACGGGGGGGGAGGCATCCAAGAGACCCAGTACTTC.

The J gene is TRBJ1-2, the V gene TRBV18; no definite D call. Germline CDR1 KGHSH, CDR2 LQKENI. This CDR3 comprises 12 residues. Trimming pared 2 bases from V and 2 bases from J, leaving 3 bases between. The CDR3 DNA follows: TGTGCCAGCTCACCAGAGAACTATGGCTACACCTTC. Translating it yields CASSPENYGYTF.

The V call is TRBV30, the J call TRBJ2-3; D uncertain. Trimming stripped 3 bases from V and 5 bases from J, with 6 bases between. This CDR3 contains 11 residues. Germline values: CDR1 GTSNPN, CDR2 SVGIG (reference sequence). The CDR3 bases are TGTGCCTGGAGCGGAGTAGATACGCAGTATTTT. Its translation: CAWSGVDTQYF.

The DNA for the CDR3 is TGTGCCAGCAGCTTATCAGGGGTATCGGACGGCTACACCTTC. Amino acids: CASSLSGVSDGYTF. This sequence joins TRBV7-9 and TRBJ1-2; maybe TRBD1 (6 bases). The V gene's germline CDR1 is SEHNR and CDR2 FQNEAQ (reference sequence). CDR3 length equals 14 residues. V was shortened by 2 bases and J by 8 bases, with 15 bases between the two germline ends.

This chain connects TRBV24-1 to TRBJ1-2; 9 bases align to TRBD1. CDR3 size: 17 residues. Germline-derived CDR1 and CDR2 are KGHDR and SFDVKD. With V trimmed by 0 bases and J by 4 bases, 8 bases remained unmatched. CDR3 region: CATSDLGVLTGGYGYTF. The CDR3 nucleotides read TGTGCCACCAGTGATTTGGGGGTATTGACAGGGGGCTATGGCTACACCTTC.

This clone was observed once. This chain links TRBV4-2 with TRBJ2-7; 9 nucleotides match TRBD1. CDR3 length equals 19 residues. Germline CDR1 reads LGHNA; CDR2 reads YNFKEQ. V was clipped by 1 base and J by 3 bases; unmatched bases: 16. CDR3 bases: TGTGCCAGCAGCCAAGGTATTGGACAGGGGAGAAAATTTAGCTACGAGCAGTACTTC. It is translated as CASSQGIGQGRKFSYEQYF.

This clone has more than one count but fewer than ten. The gene calls are TRBV5-6 and TRBJ2-6; a weak D match, TRBD1 (6 bases). Germline V gene sequence: CDR1 SGHDT, CDR2 YYEEEE. Trimming took off 3 bases at V and 0 bases at J, with 16 bases between the two ends. The CDR3 is made up of 18 amino acids. CDR3 region: CASSSTGIYVSGANVLTF. In nucleotides, the CDR3 is TGTGCCAGCAGCTCAACAGGGATTTACGTCTCTGGGGCCAACGTCCTGACTTTC.

This clone was counted a single time. V and J are TRBV7-6 and TRBJ1-1; weak D call: TRBD1 (5 bases). V was cut by 5 bases and J by 0 bases, with 10 bases left in between. CDR3 length: 14 amino acids. CDR1 is SGHVS, CDR2 FNYEAQ, per germline. The CDR3 DNA reads as TGTGCCAGCAGCCCGACAGTCATGAACACTGAAGCTTTCTTT. Translating it yields CASSPTVMNTEAFF.

This chain connects TRBV5-1 to TRBJ1-1; TRBD1 matches 7 bases. The CDR3 covers 15 residues. The trim removed 4 bases at V and 2 bases at J, leaving 8 bases unmatched. Germline loops: CDR1 SGHRS, CDR2 YFSETQ. For the CDR3, the DNA is TGCGCCAGCAGCACCACGGGACAGCCTAACACTGAAGCTTTCTTT. Amino acid sequence: CASSTTGQPNTEAFF.

This clone is a singleton in its sample. The chain employs TRBV9 and TRBJ2-7; D gene ambiguous. CDR3 size: 15 residues. The V and J ends lost 0 bases and 3 bases respectively, with 13 bases between them. CDR1 and CDR2 from the germline V gene are SGDLS and YYNGEE. The CDR3 spells CASSVGAADLYEQYF. The CDR3 DNA follows: TGTGCCAGCAGCGTAGGCGCGGCAGACCTCTACGAGCAGTACTTC.